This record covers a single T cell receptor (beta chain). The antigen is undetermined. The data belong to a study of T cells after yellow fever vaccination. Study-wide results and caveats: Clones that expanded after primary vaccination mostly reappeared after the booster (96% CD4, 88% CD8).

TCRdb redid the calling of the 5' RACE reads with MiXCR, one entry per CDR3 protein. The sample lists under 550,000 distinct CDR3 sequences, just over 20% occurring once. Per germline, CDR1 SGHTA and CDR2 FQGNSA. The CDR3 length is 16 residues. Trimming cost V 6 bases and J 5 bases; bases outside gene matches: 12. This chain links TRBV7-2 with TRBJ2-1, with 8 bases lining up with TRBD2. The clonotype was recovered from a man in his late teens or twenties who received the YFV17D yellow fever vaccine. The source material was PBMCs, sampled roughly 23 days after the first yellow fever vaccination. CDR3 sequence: CASRAQTSVLNNEQFF. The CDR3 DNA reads TGTGCCAGCAGAGCACAGACTAGCGTACTTAACAATGAGCAGTTCTTC. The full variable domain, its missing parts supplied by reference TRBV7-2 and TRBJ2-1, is GAGVSQSPSNKVTEKGKDVELRCDPISGHTALYWYRQSLGQGLEFLIYFQGNSAPDKSGLPSDRFSAERTGGSVSTLTIQRTQQEDSAVYLCASRAQTSVLNNEQFFGPGTRLTVL.